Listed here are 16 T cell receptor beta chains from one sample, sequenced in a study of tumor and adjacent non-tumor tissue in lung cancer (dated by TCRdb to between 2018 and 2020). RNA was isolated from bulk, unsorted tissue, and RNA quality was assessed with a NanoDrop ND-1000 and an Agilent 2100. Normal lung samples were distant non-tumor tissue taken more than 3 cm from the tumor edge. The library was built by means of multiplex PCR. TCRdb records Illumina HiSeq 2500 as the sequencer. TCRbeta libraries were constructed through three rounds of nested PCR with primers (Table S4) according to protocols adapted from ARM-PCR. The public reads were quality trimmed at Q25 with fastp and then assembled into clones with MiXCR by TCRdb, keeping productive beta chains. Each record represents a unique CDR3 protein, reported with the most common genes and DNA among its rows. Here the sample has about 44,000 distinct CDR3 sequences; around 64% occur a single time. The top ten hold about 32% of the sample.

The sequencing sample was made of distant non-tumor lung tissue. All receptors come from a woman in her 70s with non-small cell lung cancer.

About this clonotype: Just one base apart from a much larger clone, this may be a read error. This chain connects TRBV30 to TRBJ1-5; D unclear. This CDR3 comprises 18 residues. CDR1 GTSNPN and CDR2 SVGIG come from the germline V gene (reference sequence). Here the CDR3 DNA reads TGTGCCTTGAGTGACACTTCGACGACGGTTGATAGCAATCAGCCCCAGCATTTT. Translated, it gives CALSDTSTTVDSNQPQHF.

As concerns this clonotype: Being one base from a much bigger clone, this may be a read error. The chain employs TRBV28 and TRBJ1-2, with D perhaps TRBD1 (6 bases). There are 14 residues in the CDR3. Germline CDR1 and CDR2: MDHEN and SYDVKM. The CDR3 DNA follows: TGTGCCAACAGTAACTTACAGGGATACTATGGCTACACCTTC. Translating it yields CANSNLQGYYGYTF.

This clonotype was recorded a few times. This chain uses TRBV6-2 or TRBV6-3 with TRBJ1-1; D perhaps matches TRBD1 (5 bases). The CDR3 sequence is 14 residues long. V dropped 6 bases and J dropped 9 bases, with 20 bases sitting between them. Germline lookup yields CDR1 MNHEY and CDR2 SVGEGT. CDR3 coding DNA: TGTGCCAGCAGCCCCGGAAGGGGCTGGGTTAAAGCTTTCTTT. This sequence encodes CASSPGRGWVKAFF.

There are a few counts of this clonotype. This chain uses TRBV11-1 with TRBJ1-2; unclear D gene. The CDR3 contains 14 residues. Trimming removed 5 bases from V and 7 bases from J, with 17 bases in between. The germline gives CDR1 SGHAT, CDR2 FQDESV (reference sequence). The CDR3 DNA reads TGTGCCAGCAGCCATCCGGGAGTTGGCTGTGGCTACACCTTC. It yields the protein CASSHPGVGCGYTF.

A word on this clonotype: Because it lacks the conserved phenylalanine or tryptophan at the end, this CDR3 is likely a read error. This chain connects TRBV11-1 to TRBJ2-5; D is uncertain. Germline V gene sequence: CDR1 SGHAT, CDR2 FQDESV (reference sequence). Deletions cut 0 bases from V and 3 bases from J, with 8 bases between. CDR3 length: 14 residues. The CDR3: CASSLALTEETQYI. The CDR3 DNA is TGTGCCAGCAGCTTAGCATTAACGGAAGAGACCCAGTACATC.

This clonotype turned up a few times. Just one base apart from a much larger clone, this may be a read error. Here the CDR3 DNA reads TGTGCCAGCACTAAACAGAGGGTCGATGAGCAGTTCTTC. Amino acid sequence: CASTKQRVDEQFF. The rearrangement links TRBV28 to TRBJ2-1, with D perhaps TRBD2 (5 bases). The germline V gene encodes CDR1 MDHEN and CDR2 SYDVKM. Trimming pared 7 bases from V and 8 bases from J, leaving 15 bases between. The CDR3 length is 13 residues.

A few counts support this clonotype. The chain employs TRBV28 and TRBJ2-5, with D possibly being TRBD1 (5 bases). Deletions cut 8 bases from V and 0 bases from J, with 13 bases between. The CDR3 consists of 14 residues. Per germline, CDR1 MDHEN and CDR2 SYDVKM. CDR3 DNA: TGTGCCAGCGGCCGACAGTCCTACCAAGAGACCCAGTACTTC. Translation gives CASGRQSYQETQYF.

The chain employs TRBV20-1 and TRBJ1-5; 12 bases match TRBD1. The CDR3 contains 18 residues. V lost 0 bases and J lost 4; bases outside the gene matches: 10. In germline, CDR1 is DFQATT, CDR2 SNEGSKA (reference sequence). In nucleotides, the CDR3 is TGCAGTGCTAGAGATCGGGGGACAGGGGGCTCTTTAAATCAGCCCCAGCATTTT. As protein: CSARDRGTGGSLNQPQHF.

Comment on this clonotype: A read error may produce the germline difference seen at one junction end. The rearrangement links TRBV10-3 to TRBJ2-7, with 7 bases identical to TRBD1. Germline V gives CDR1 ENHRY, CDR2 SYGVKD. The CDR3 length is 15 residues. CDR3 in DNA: TGTGCCATCAATGAGAGATTGGGACAGTATCGCGAGCAGTACTTC. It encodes CAINERLGQYREQYF.

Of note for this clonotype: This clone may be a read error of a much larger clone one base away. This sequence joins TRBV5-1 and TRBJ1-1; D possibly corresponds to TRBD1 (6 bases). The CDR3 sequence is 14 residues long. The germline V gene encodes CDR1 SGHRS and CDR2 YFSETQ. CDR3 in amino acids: CASSLGTRDTEVFF. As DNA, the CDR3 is TGCGCCAGCAGCCTCGGGACGCGGGACACTGAAGTTTTCTTT.

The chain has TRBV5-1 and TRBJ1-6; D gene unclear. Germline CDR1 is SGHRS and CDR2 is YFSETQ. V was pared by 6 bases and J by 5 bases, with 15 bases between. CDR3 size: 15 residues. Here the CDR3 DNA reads TGCGCCAGCACCATGGGATACAGCGATAATTCACCCCTCCACTTT. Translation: CASTMGYSDNSPLHF. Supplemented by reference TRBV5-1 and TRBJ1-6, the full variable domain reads KAGVTQTPRYLIKTRGQQVTLSCSPISGHRSVSWYQQTPGQGLQFLFEYFSETQRNKGNFPGRFSGRQFSNSRSEMNVSTLELGDSALYLCASTMGYSDNSPLHFGNGTRLTVT.

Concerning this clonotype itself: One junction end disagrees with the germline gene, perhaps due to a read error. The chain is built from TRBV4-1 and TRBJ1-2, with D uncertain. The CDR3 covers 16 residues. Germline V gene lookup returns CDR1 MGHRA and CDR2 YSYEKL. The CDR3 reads CASNQILWNQDYGYTF. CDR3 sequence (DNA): TGCGCCAGCAACCAAATTCTGTGGAATCAAGACTATGGCTACACCTTC.

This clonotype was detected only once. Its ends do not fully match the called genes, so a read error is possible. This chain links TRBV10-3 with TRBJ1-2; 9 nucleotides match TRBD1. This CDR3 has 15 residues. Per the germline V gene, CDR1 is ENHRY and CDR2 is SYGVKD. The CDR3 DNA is TGTGACATCAGTGGATCAGGACAGGGGCTATATGGCTACACCTTC. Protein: CDISGSGQGLYGYTF.

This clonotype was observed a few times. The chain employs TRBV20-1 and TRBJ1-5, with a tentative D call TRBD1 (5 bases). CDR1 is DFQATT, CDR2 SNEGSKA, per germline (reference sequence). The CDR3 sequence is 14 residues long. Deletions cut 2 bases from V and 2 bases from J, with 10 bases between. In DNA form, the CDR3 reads TGCAGTGCTAGAAGACAGAGGGGCAATCAGCCCCAGCATTTT. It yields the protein CSARRQRGNQPQHF.

The CDR3 region has the DNA TGTGCCAGCAGCCGCGGACCGAGCAGCTTTAGTTCACCCCTCCACTTT. Amino acid sequence: CASSRGPSSFSSPLHF. The rearrangement joins TRBV4-2 to TRBJ1-6, with D unclear. Deletions cut 4 bases from V and 9 bases from J, with 19 bases between. Germline V gene lookup returns CDR1 LGHNA and CDR2 YNFKEQ. The CDR3 is made up of 16 amino acids.

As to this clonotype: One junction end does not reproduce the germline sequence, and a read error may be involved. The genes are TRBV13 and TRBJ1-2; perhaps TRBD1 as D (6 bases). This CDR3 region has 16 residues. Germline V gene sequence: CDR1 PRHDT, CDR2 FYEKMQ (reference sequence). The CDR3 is CASSRGGRFANHGYTF. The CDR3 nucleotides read TGTGCCAGCAGCAGAGGGGGAAGGTTCGCTAACCATGGCTACACCTTT.